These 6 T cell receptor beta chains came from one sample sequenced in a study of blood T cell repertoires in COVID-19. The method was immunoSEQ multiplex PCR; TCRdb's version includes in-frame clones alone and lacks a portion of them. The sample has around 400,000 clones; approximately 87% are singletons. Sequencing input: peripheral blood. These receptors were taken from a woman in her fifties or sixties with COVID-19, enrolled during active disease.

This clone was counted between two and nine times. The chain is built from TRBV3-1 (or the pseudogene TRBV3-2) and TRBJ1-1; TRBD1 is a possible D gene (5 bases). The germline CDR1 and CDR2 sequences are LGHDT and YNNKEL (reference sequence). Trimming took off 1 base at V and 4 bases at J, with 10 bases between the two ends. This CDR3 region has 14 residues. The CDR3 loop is CASSQVSGPTEAFF. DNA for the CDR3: TGTGCCAGCAGCCAAGTTTCAGGGCCCACTGAAGCTTTCTTT.

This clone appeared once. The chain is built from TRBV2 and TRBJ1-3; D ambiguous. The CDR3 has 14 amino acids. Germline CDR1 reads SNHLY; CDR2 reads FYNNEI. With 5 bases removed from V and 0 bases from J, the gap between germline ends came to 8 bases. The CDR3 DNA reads TGTGCCAGCAGTTTGGTAGACTCTGGAAACACCATATATTTT. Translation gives CASSLVDSGNTIYF.

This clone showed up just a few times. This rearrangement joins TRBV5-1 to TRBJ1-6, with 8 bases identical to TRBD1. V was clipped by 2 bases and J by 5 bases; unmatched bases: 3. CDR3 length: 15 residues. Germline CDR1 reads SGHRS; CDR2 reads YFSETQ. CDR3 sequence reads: CASSLQGVDNSPLHF. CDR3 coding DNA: TGCGCCAGCAGCTTACAGGGGGTTGATAATTCACCCCTCCACTTT.

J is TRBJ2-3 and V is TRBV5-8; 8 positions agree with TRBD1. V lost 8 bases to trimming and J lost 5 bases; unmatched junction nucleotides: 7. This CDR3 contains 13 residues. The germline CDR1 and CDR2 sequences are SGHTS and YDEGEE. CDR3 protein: CASTGGIKDTQYF. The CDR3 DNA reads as TGTGCCAGTACAGGGGGAATTAAAGATACGCAGTATTTT.

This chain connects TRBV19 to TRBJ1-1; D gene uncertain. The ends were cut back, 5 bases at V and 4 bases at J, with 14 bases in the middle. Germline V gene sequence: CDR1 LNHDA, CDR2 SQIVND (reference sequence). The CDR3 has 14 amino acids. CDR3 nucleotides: TGTGCCAGTAGTCTCTCGGATCGGGGCACTGAAGCTTTCTTT. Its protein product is CASSLSDRGTEAFF. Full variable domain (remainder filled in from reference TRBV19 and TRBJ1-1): DGGITQSPKYLFRKEGQNVTLSCEQNLNHDAMYWYRQDPGQGLRLIYYSQIVNDFQKGDIAEGYSVSREKKESFPLTVTSAQKNPTAFYLCASSLSDRGTEAFFGQGTRLTVV.

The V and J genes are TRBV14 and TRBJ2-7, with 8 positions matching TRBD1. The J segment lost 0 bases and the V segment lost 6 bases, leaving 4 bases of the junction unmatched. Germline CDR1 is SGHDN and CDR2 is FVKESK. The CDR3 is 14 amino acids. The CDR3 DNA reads TGTGCCAGCAGGGGACAGGAGAACTCCTACGAGCAGTACTTC. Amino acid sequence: CASRGQENSYEQYF.